This note documents a single T cell receptor (beta chain) sequence. This clone was seen repeatedly, ten times or more. Which antigen it targets is not known. The read falls 3 residues short of the CDR3 end, and the missing part is taken from the germline J gene. These data belong to a study of T cell clonality in common variable immunodeficiency (dated by TCRdb to 2015 to 2017). Beyond this particular receptor, the publication reports: Despite equal DNA input, controls averaged roughly 89,000 unique sequences per sample versus about 32,000 in CVID samples. Correlations between repertoire features and clinical complications were limited by patient heterogeneity within the CVID cohort. Healthy controls shared more TCRbeta clones with each other than CVID subjects shared among themselves (p < 0.0001). According to the authors, finding the cause of the higher clonality in CVID would require sequencing the repertoires of T cell subpopulations. Reportedly, TCRbeta sequences from CVID had fewer deletions and N-nucleotide insertions, and highly modified clones with 13 or more V deletions were absent from CVID. Increased TCRbeta clonality was found in CVID subjects compared with healthy controls (t-test p = 0.018), with the increase being most characteristic of about a third of subjects.

The CDR3 contains 13 residues, cysteine and phenylalanine counted. Only the CDR3 bases that were read are kept: 30 of them, in frame from base 1. Trimming removed 2 bases from V and 7 bases from J, leaving 8 bases between the germline ends. CDR1 SGHVS and CDR2 FNYEAQ are derived from the germline V gene. Most CVID patients and most healthy controls were of Caucasian heritage. From each donor, about 5 to 8 ml of heparinized peripheral whole blood was collected. TCRbeta CDR3 repertoires were sequenced from genomic DNA of adults with common variable immune deficiency (CVID) and healthy adult controls. There were some 22 healthy adult volunteers in the control group (around twelve female and 10 male), ranging in age from roughly 20 to 66 years, with a mean age of around 33. Diluted blood was density-centrifuged over Hypaque 1077 or Ficoll-Paque to isolate peripheral blood mononuclear cells. Genomic DNA was obtained from unsorted mononuclear cells through either Qiagen column purification or a centrifugation-based method.

CVID samples and control samples contributed equivalent amounts of genomic DNA as sequencing input. For every sample, a 60 bp segment covering the rearranged TCRbeta CDR3 region was amplified and then sequenced. The immunoSEQ assay, a bias-corrected multiplex PCR with high-throughput sequencing, was employed for TCRbeta amplification. Per the authors' processing: Every unique nucleotide sequence counted as a clone and was annotated with V, D and J genes, copy number and frequency. Sequences were labeled productive if in frame, and non-productive if out of frame or containing stop codons. Clonality was calculated from Shannon's entropy as previously described. The predicted amino acid sequences of productive clones were used to derive the mean CDR3 Kyte-Doolittle hydropathy. Using the R hclust function, scaled V gene usage was clustered hierarchically with Manhattan distance and complete linkage. Sharing of clones by CDR3 amino acid sequence was evaluated through resampling of 12 repertoires per group over 100 rounds. Repertoires were searched for 70 published EBV-specific and a few hundred published CMV-specific TCRbeta sequences. Analysis left out a couple of CVID samples that produced under 10,000 sequences, so around 40 CVID repertoires remained. TCRdb holds this immuneACCESS table with in-frame rearrangements only. Some clones are missing; in checked studies, unresolved V genes explain under half, and the rest has no known cause. That table is the source of V, J and clone size, and D and trimming were worked out from the DNA. In this sample the table shows 51,000 or so clones, and no singletons are among them. 2% to 2.5% of the sample is in the top ten clones.

Sequencing was carried out using peripheral blood mononuclear cells. Recombination joined TRBV7-6 with TRBJ2-2; TRBD1 might be the D gene, on 6 matching bases. The clonotype comes from a person between 18 and 75 years old in good health. Partial CDR3 DNA: TGTGCCAGCAGCTTACTAGGGGGCGGGGAG. Translation gives CASSLLGGGE. The entire CDR3 protein is CASSLLGGGELFF.